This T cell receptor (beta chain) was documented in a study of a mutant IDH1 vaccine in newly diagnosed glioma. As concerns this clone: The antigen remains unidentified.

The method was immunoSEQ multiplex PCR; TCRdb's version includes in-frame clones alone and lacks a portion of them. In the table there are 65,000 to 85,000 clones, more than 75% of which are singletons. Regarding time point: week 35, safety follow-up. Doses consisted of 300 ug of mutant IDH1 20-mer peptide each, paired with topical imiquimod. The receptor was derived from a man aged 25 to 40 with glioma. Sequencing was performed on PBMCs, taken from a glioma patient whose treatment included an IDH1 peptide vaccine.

For the CDR3, the DNA is TGTGCCAGCAGCTTGGGACTATCGAGCACTGAAGCTTTCTTT. It codes for CASSLGLSSTEAFF. The V gene is TRBV7-8, the J gene TRBJ1-1; possible D gene TRBD1, 5 bases. Trimming took 3 bases from V and 4 from J, leaving 12 bases between them. The CDR3 covers 14 residues. Germline V CDR1 and CDR2: SGHVS, FQNEAQ.